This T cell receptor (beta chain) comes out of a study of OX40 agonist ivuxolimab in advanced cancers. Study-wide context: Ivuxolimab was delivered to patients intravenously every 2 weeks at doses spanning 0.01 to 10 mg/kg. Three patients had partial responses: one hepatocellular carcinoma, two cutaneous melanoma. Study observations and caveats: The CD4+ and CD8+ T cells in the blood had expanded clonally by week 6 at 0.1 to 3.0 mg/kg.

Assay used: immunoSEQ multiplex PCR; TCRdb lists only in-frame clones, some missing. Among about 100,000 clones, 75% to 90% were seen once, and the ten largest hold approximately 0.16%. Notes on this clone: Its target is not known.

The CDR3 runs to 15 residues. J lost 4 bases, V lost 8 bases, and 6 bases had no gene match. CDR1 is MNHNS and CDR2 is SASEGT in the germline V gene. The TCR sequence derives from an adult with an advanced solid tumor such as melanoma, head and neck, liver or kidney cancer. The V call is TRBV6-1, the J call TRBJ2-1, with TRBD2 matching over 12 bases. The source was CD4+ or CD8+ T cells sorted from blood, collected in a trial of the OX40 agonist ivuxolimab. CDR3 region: CASQRTSGEYNEQFF. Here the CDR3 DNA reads TGTGCCAGCCAGAGGACTAGCGGGGAGTACAATGAGCAGTTCTTC.